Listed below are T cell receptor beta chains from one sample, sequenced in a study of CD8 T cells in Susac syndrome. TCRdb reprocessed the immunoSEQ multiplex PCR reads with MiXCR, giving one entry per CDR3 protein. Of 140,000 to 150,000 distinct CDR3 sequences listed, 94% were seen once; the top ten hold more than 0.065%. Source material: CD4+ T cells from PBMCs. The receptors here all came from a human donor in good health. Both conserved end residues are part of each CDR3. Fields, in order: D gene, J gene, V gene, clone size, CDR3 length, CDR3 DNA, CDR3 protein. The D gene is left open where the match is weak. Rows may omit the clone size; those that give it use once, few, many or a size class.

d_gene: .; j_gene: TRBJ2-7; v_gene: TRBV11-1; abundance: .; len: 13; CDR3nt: TGTGCCAGCAGCTTAGTATATACCTACGAGCAGTACTTC; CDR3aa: CASSLVYTYEQYF
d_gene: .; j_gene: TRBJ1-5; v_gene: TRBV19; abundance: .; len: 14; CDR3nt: TGTGCCAGTAGTATCGGACGCACGCGTCAGCCCCAGCATTTT; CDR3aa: CASSIGRTRQPQHF
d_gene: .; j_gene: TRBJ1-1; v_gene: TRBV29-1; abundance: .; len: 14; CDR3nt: TGCAGCGTTGAAGGCGGAACAGGGATTGGTGAAGCTTTCTTT; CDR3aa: CSVEGGTGIGEAFF
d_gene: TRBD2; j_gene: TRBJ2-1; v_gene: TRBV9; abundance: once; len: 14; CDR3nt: TGTGCCAGCAGCCCTCAACTAGCGGTCAATGAGCAGTTCTTC; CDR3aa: CASSPQLAVNEQFF
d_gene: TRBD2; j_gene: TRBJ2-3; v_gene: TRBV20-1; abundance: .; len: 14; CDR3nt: TGCAGTGCCGCGGGAGCCCACCTCACAGATACGCAGTATTTT; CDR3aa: CSAAGAHLTDTQYF
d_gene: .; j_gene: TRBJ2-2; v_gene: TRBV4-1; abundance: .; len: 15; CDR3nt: TGCGCCAGCAGCTTGTGGCAGGGACCCACCGGGGAGCTGTTTTTT; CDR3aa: CASSLWQGPTGELFF
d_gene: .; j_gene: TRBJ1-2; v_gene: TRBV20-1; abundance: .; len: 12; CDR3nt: TGCAGTGCTAGATCGGGAACCTATGGCTACACCTTC; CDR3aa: CSARSGTYGYTF
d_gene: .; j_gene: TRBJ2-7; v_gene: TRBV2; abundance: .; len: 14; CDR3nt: TGTGCCAGCAGGCGGGACAGCCAACTCTACGAGCAGTACTTC; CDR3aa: CASRRDSQLYEQYF
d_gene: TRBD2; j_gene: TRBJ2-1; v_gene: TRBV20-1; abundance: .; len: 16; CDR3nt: TGCAGTGCTAGAGTTTCTAGCGGGAGGCGCTACAATGAGCAGTTCTTC; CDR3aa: CSARVSSGRRYNEQFF
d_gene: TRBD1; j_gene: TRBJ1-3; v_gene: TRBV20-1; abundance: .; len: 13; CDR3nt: TGCAGTGCTACCCAGGGGGCTGGAAACACCATATATTTT; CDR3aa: CSATQGAGNTIYF
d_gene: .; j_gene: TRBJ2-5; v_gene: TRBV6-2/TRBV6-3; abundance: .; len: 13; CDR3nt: TGTGCCAGCATCCCCAGGTACCAAGAGACCCAGTACTTC; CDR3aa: CASIPRYQETQYF
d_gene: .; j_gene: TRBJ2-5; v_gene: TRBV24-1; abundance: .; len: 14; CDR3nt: TGTGCCACCAGTGATTACCAGGGGGGAGAGACCCAGTACTTC; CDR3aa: CATSDYQGGETQYF
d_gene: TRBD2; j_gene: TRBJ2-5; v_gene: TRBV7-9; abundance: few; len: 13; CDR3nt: TGTGCCAGCAGCACTAGCGGGGGGGAGACCCAGTACTTC; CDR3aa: CASSTSGGETQYF
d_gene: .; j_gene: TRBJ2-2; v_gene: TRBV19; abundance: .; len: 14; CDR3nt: TGTGCCAGTAGTATGGTGAGCGGGACCGGGGAGCTGTTTTTT; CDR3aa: CASSMVSGTGELFF
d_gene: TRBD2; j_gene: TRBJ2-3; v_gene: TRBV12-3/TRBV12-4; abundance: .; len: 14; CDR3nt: TGTGCCAGCAGTTTGACTAGCGGGAGGGATACGCAGTATTTT; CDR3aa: CASSLTSGRDTQYF
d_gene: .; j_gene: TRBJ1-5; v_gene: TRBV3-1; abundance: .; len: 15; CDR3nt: TGTGCCAGCAGCCAAGGTGGAAAGGCCAATCAGCCCCAGCATTTT; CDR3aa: CASSQGGKANQPQHF
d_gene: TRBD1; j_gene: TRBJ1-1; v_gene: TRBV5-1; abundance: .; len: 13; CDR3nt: TGCGCCAGCTCTCACAGGGGAAACACTGAAGCTTTCTTT; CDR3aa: CASSHRGNTEAFF
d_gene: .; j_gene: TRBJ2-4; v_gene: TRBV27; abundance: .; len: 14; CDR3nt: TGTGCCAGCAAACGCAGGGAGTCCAAAAACATTCAGTACTTC; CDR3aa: CASKRRESKNIQYF
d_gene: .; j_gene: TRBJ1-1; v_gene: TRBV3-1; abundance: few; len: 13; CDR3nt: TGTGCCAGCAGCCAAGATGGGGGAGGTGAAGCTTTCTTT; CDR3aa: CASSQDGGGEAFF
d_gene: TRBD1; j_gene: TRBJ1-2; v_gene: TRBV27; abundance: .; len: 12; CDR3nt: TGTGCCAGCAGCAAAACAGGGGTCGGCTACACCTTC; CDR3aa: CASSKTGVGYTF
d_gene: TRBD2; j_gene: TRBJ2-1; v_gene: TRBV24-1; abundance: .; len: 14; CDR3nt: TGTGCCACCAGTGAGCTACTAGCGGGAGAAGTGGAGTTCTTC; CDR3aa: CATSELLAGEVEFF
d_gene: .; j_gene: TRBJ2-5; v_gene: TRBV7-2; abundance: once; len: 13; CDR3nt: TGTGCCAGCAGCTCCTCCCGGAGGTGGACCCAGTACTTC; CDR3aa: CASSSSRRWTQYF